One and the same sample provided the 22 T cell receptor beta chains below, sequenced in a study of OX40 agonist ivuxolimab in advanced cancers. Sequencing used immunoSEQ multiplex PCR; TCRdb keeps in-frame clones, though not all of them. The sample has some 110,000 clones, about nine tenths seen once. The sample consisted of CD4+ or CD8+ T cells sorted from blood, taken in a trial of the OX40 agonist ivuxolimab. Every receptor here comes from an adult with an advanced solid tumor such as melanoma, head and neck, liver or kidney cancer.

The chain joins TRBV5-6 to TRBJ1-6; TRBD1 matches 7 bases. Germline-derived CDR1 and CDR2 are SGHDT and YYEEEE. This CDR3 spans 14 amino acids. V lost 2 bases to trimming and J lost 6 bases; unmatched junction nucleotides: 2. The CDR3 nucleotides read TGTGCCAGCAGCTTCGACAGGGTTAATTCACCCCTCCACTTT. Its protein product is CASSFDRVNSPLHF.

The chain joins TRBV5-5 to TRBJ2-7; 7 nucleotides line up with TRBD1. After removal of 3 bases from V and 3 bases from J, the junction contained 6 bases not matched to a gene. Per the germline V gene, CDR1 is SGHKS and CDR2 is YYEKEE (reference sequence). The CDR3 consists of 14 residues. Here the CDR3 reads CASSWGQIDYEQYF. The CDR3 DNA follows: TGTGCCAGCAGCTGGGGACAGATCGACTACGAGCAGTACTTC.

This rearrangement joins TRBV9 to TRBJ1-3; 7 positions agree with TRBD1. The CDR3 consists of 16 residues. Germline V CDR1 and CDR2: SGDLS, YYNGEE. V shed 3 bases and J 3 bases; nucleotides not matched to a gene: 9. CDR3 nucleotides: TGTGCCAGCAGCGAAGAACCATGGACAGGTGGAAACACCATATATTTT. As protein: CASSEEPWTGGNTIYF.

CDR3 protein: CASSGLAGEGDYEQYF. In nucleotides, the CDR3 is TGTGCCAGCAGCGGACTAGCGGGAGAAGGGGACTACGAGCAGTACTTC. V usage is TRBV28 and J usage is TRBJ2-7; TRBD2 aligns across 13 bases. Germline V gives CDR1 MDHEN, CDR2 SYDVKM. V lost 6 bases to trimming and J lost 3 bases; unmatched junction nucleotides: 8. The CDR3 spans 16 residues.

The CDR3 DNA sequence: TGTGCCAGCAGCAAAGTCAGGTTGGCAGGAAAGGACTACGAGCAGTACTTC. It codes for CASSKVRLAGKDYEQYF. This chain joins TRBV21-1 and TRBJ2-7; no DNA check was done on the table's D call, TRBD1. TRBV21-1 is described as a pseudogene. This CDR3 region has 17 residues.

The V gene is TRBV7-2, the J gene TRBJ2-5; 7 bases fit TRBD2. The J call may be in error: the DNA end matches TRBJ2-7 better. The CDR3 length is 16 residues. Germline V gene sequence: CDR1 SGHTA, CDR2 FQGNSA. DNA for the CDR3: TGTGCCAGCAGCCAGGGTCCGGCTAGCGGATCCTACGAGCAGTACTTC. Amino acids: CASSQGPASGSYEQYF.

The V gene is TRBV4-3, the J gene TRBJ1-4; 11 positions agree with TRBD1. The CDR3 totals 14 residues. Germline-derived CDR1 and CDR2 are LGHNA and YSLEER. Trimming took 3 bases from V and 8 from J; bases not matched to a gene: 2. The CDR3 DNA reads as TGCGCCAGCAGCCAGGGACAGGGGGAGGAAAAACTGTTTTTT. Translating it yields CASSQGQGEEKLFF.

J is TRBJ1-1 and V is TRBV27; perhaps TRBD1 as D (5 bases). CDR1 is MNHEY and CDR2 is SMNVEV in the germline V gene (reference sequence). The CDR3 contains 13 residues. Trimming removed 5 bases at V and 5 bases at J, with 12 bases between. The CDR3 coding sequence is TGTGCCAGCAGTATGGGTGGGGGTACTGAAGCTTTCTTT. Translating gives CASSMGGGTEAFF.

This clone turned up a few times. The CDR3 is CASSLNTGELFF. In DNA, the CDR3 is TGTGCCAGCAGCCTCAACACCGGGGAGCTGTTTTTT. The chain is built from TRBV9 and TRBJ2-2; no reliable D call. The CDR3 covers 12 residues. Germline V gene lookup returns CDR1 SGDLS and CDR2 YYNGEE. Trimming removed 4 bases at V and 2 bases at J, with 3 bases between.

V and J are TRBV2 and TRBJ2-1; 12 bases map to TRBD2. With V trimmed by 5 bases and J by 7 bases, 6 bases remained unmatched. This CDR3 comprises 15 residues. From germline, CDR1 is SNHLY and CDR2 FYNNEI. This CDR3 is CASSFASGRGNEQFF. DNA for the CDR3: TGTGCCAGCAGTTTCGCTAGCGGGAGGGGGAATGAGCAGTTCTTC.

The CDR3 region is CASSSSPGGSRTDTQYF. CDR3 nucleotides: TGTGCCAGCAGCTCCTCTCCAGGGGGTTCCCGCACAGATACGCAGTATTTT. The chain couples TRBV7-3 to TRBJ2-3; 7 bases align to TRBD1. The CDR3 totals 17 residues. Germline lookup yields CDR1 SGHTA and CDR2 FQGTGA. V lost 4 bases and J lost 1; bases outside the gene matches: 11.

The chain carries TRBV19 and TRBJ1-5; D is unresolved. The CDR3 is made up of 14 amino acids. The V end was cut by 8 bases, the J end by 5 bases, with 16 bases between. Germline assignment: CDR1 LNHDA and CDR2 SQIVND (reference sequence). This chain's CDR3 is CASREGLVDQPQHF. The CDR3 DNA follows: TGTGCCAGTCGGGAGGGCTTAGTGGATCAGCCCCAGCATTTT.

The genes are TRBV7-8 and TRBJ2-1; 13 bases fit TRBD2. Germline trimming cut 1 base from V and 8 bases from J; bases unmatched to any gene: 8. The germline V gene has CDR1 SGHVS and CDR2 FQNEAQ. This CDR3 spans 17 amino acids. In DNA form, the CDR3 reads TGTGCCAGCAGCTTAGGACTAGCGGGAGGCGCGGTCGATGAGCAGTTCTTC. Its translation is CASSLGLAGGAVDEQFF.

In nucleotides, the CDR3 is TGCGCCAGCAGCCCTAATGCCGGGACAGCTAATGAGCAGTTCTTC. Amino acid sequence: CASSPNAGTANEQFF. The genes are TRBV5-1 and TRBJ2-1; 7 positions match TRBD1. This CDR3 is 15 amino acids long. CDR1 and CDR2 (germline): SGHRS, YFSETQ. Germline trimming cut 4 bases from V and 7 bases from J; bases unmatched to any gene: 11.

This clone was seen only a few times. V is TRBV16 and J is TRBJ2-5, with a weak D call TRBD1 (6 bases). Germline values: CDR1 KGHSY, CDR2 FQNENV. This CDR3 region has 14 residues. The V end was cut by 3 bases, the J end by 3 bases, with 11 bases between. In nucleotides, the CDR3 is TGTGCCAGCAGCCAGTCGAACAGGGAAGAGACCCAGTACTTC. Protein: CASSQSNREETQYF.

The rearrangement joins TRBV5-4 to TRBJ2-7; D gene unclear. This CDR3 contains 13 residues. CDR1 and CDR2 (germline): SGHNT, YYREEE (reference sequence). V was pared by 3 bases and J by 2 bases, with 9 bases between. Written as DNA, the CDR3 is TGTGCCAGCAGCTCTCCCAACACCTACGAGCAGTACTTC. Encoded protein: CASSSPNTYEQYF.

V usage is TRBV20-1 and J usage is TRBJ2-1; TRBD2 matches 9 bases. Germline V gives CDR1 DFQATT, CDR2 SNEGSKA (reference sequence). V lost 7 bases, J lost 12 bases, and 7 bases stayed unmatched. The CDR3 contains 11 residues. The CDR3 region is CSVKGREGQFF. DNA of the CDR3: TGCAGTGTCAAAGGGCGGGAGGGGCAGTTCTTC.

This clone was recorded once. V is TRBV6-5 and J is TRBJ1-2, with a possible D match to TRBD1 (5 bases). CDR1 MNHEY and CDR2 SVGAGI come from the germline V gene. The CDR3 sequence is 12 residues long. The V and J ends lost 10 bases and 3 bases respectively, with 12 bases between them. The DNA of the CDR3 is TGTGCCATCCGTCGGGGGGACTATGGCTACACCTTC. Its protein is CAIRRGDYGYTF.

The chain employs TRBV19 and TRBJ2-5, with a weak D call TRBD2 (5 bases). The CDR3 is 18 amino acids. Germline V lookup: CDR1 LNHDA, CDR2 SQIVND (reference sequence). V lost 6 bases, J lost 2 bases, and 25 bases lay in between. CDR3 bases: TGTGCCAGTAGAGGGCGGGCCCTAGGGATGCAATCGCAAGAGACCCAGTACTTC. Its protein is CASRGRALGMQSQETQYF. The whole variable domain, filled in from reference TRBV19 and TRBJ2-5, reads DGGITQSPKYLFRKEGQNVTLSCEQNLNHDAMYWYRQDPGQGLRLIYYSQIVNDFQKGDIAEGYSVSREKKESFPLTVTSAQKNPTAFYLCASRGRALGMQSQETQYFGPGTRLLVL.

The J gene is TRBJ2-7, the V gene TRBV7-3, with TRBD2 identical over 11 bases. Germline values: CDR1 SGHTA, CDR2 FQGTGA. V shed 5 bases and J 6 bases; nucleotides not matched to a gene: 6. This CDR3 contains 14 residues. CDR3 nucleotide sequence: TGTGCCAGCAGCCCCGGGACTAGCGGTAGCGAGCAGTACTTC. Its protein product is CASSPGTSGSEQYF.

This clone was recorded once. The V gene is TRBV19, the J gene TRBJ2-2; the D gene is possibly TRBD1 (7 bases). Trimming stripped 7 bases from V and 4 bases from J, with 13 bases between. Germline V gene lookup returns CDR1 LNHDA and CDR2 SQIVND (reference sequence). The CDR3 contains 14 residues. CDR3 DNA sequence: TGTGCCAGTAACCGGCAGGGGGGCACCGGGGAGCTGTTTTTT. Translating it yields CASNRQGGTGELFF. The entire variable domain, with the rest obtained from reference TRBV19 and TRBJ2-2, is as follows: DGGITQSPKYLFRKEGQNVTLSCEQNLNHDAMYWYRQDPGQGLRLIYYSQIVNDFQKGDIAEGYSVSREKKESFPLTVTSAQKNPTAFYLCASNRQGGTGELFFGEGSRLTVL.

The CDR3: CASSGLYQETQYF. CDR3 nucleotide sequence: TGTGCCAGCTCTGGGCTGTACCAAGAGACCCAGTACTTC. The rearrangement uses TRBV18 and TRBJ2-5; D not resolved. The V gene lost 6 bases and the J gene lost 0 bases, with 8 bases spanning the gap. CDR3 length: 13 residues. From germline, CDR1 is KGHSH and CDR2 LQKENI. Supplemented by reference TRBV18 and TRBJ2-5, the full variable domain reads NAGVMQNPRHLVRRRGQEARLRCSPMKGHSHVYWYRQLPEEGLKFMVYLQKENIIDESGMPKERFSAEFPKEGPSILRIQQVVRGDSAAYFCASSGLYQETQYFGPGTRLLVL.